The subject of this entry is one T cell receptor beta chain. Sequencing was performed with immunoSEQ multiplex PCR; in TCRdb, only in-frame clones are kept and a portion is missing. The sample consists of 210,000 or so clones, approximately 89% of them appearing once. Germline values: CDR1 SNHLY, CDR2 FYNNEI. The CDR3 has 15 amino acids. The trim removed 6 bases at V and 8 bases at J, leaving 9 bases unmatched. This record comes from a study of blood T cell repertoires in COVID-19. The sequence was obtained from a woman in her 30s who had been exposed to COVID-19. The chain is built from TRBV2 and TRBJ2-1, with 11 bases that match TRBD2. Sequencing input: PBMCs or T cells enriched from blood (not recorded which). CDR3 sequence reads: CASRQLAGVGHEQFF. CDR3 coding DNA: TGTGCCAGCAGACAACTAGCGGGAGTAGGACATGAGCAGTTCTTC.